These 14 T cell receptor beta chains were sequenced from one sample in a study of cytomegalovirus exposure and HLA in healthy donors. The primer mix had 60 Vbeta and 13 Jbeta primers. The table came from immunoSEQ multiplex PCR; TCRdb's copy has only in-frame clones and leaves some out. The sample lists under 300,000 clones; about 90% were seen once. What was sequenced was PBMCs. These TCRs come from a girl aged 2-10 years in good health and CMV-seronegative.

CDR3 residues: CASSYRDRDTGELFF. Here the CDR3 DNA reads TGTGCCAGCAGTTACCGGGACAGAGACACCGGGGAGCTGTTTTTT. The rearrangement joins TRBV5-4 to TRBJ2-2; TRBD1 matches at 7 bases. The CDR3 runs to 15 residues. Germline lookup yields CDR1 SGHNT and CDR2 YYREEE (reference sequence). With 5 bases clipped from V and 3 bases from J, the junction kept 7 bases outside the gene matches. Drawing the rest from reference TRBV5-4 and TRBJ2-2, the complete variable domain is ETGVTQSPTHLIKTRGQQVTLRCSSQSGHNTVSWYQQALGQGPQFIFQYYREEENGRGNFPPRFSGLQFPNYSSELNVNALELDDSALYLCASSYRDRDTGELFFGEGSRLTVL.

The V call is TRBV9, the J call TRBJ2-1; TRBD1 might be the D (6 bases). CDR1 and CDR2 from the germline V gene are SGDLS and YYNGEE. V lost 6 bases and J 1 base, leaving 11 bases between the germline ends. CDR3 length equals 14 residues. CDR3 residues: CASTPGQSYNEQFF. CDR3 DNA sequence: TGTGCCAGCACCCCGGGACAATCCTACAATGAGCAGTTCTTC.

CDR3 DNA: TGTGCCAGCACCGGACAGGGTAGCTATGGCTACACCTTC. Translating it yields CASTGQGSYGYTF. This rearrangement joins TRBV27 to TRBJ1-2; 8 bases are a match to TRBD1. With V trimmed by 7 bases and J by 4 bases, 5 bases remained unmatched. From germline, CDR1 is MNHEY and CDR2 SMNVEV (reference sequence). This CDR3 contains 13 residues.

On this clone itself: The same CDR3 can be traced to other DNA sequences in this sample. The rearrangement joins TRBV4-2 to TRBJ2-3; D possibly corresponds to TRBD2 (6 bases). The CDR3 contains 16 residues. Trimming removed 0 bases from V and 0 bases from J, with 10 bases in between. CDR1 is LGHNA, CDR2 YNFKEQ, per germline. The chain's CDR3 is CASSQERDWSTDTQYF. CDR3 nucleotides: TGTGCCAGCAGCCAAGAAAGGGACTGGAGCACAGATACGCAGTATTTT.

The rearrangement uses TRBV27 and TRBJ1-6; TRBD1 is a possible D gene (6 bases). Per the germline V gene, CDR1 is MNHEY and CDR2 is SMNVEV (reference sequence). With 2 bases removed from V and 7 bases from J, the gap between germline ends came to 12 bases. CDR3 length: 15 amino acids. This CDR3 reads CASSLEQQGNSPLHF. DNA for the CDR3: TGTGCCAGCAGTTTAGAACAGCAGGGGAATTCACCCCTCCACTTT.

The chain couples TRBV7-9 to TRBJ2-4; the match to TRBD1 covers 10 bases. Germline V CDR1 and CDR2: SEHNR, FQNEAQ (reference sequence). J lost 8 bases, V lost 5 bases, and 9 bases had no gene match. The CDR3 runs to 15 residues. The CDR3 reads CASSPTGGQGYIQYF. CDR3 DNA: TGTGCCAGCAGCCCAACAGGGGGACAGGGGTACATTCAGTACTTC.

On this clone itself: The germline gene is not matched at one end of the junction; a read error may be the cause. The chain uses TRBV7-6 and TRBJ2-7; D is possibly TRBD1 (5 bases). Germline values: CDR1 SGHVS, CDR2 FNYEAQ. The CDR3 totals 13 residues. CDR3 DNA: TGTGCCAGCAGCTTCCAGGGCCCCTACGAGCAGTGCTTC. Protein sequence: CASSFQGPYEQCF.

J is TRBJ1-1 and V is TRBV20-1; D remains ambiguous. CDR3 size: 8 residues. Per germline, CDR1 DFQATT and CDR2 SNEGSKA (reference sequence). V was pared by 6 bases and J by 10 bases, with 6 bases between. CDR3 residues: CSALSAFF. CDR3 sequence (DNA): TGCAGTGCCCTTTCAGCTTTCTTT.

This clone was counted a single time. The CDR3 DNA follows: TGTGCCAGCAGCTTAGTGGCAGACTTGGAGACCCAGTACTTC. It yields the protein CASSLVADLETQYF. V gene TRBV13 combines with J gene TRBJ2-5; D gene unclear. Germline-derived CDR1 and CDR2 are PRHDT and FYEKMQ (reference sequence). Deletions cut 1 base from V and 5 bases from J, with 11 bases between. This CDR3 region has 14 residues.

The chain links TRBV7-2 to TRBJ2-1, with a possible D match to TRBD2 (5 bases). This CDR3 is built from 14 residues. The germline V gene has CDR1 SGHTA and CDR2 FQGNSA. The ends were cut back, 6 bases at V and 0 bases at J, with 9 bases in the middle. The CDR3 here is CASRSGSSYNEQFF. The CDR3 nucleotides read TGTGCCAGCAGGAGCGGCTCCTCCTACAATGAGCAGTTCTTC.

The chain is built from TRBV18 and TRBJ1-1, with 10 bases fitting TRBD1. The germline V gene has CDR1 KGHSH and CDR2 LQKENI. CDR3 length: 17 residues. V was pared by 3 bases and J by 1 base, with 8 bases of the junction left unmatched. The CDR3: CASSPGGQGSSNTEAFF. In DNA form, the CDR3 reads TGTGCCAGCTCACCTGGGGGACAGGGGTCCTCGAACACTGAAGCTTTCTTT. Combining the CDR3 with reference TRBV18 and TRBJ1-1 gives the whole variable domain NAGVMQNPRHLVRRRGQEARLRCSPMKGHSHVYWYRQLPEEGLKFMVYLQKENIIDESGMPKERFSAEFPKEGPSILRIQQVVRGDSAAYFCASSPGGQGSSNTEAFFGQGTRLTVV.

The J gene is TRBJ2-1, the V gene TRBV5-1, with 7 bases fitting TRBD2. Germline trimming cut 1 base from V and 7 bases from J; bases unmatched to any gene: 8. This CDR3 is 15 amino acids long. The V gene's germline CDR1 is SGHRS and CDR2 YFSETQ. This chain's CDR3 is CASSLWGEGGNEQFF. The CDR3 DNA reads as TGCGCCAGCAGCTTGTGGGGGGAGGGAGGGAATGAGCAGTTCTTC.

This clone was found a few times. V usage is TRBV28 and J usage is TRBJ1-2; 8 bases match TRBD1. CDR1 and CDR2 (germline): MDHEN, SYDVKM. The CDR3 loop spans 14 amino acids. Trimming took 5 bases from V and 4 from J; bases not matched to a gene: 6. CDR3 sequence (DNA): TGTGCCAGCAGTCTCGGGACAGGAGGCTATGGCTACACCTTC. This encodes CASSLGTGGYGYTF.

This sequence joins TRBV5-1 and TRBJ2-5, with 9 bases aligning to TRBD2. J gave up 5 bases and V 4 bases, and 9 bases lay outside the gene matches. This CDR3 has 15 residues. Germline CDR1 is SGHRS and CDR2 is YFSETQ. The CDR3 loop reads CASSTDSGSSETQYF. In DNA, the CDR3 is TGCGCCAGCAGCACCGATAGCGGGAGTTCGGAGACCCAGTACTTC.